The TCR beta chain described here comes from a study of brain T cells in children with intractable seizures. Assay: immunoSEQ multiplex PCR; the TCRdb copy retains only in-frame clones and omits some. Counted here are about 350,000 clones, about 93% occurring once; the ten biggest clones make up around 5%. Per the germline V gene, CDR1 is SGHNT and CDR2 is YYREEE (reference sequence). This CDR3 region has 14 residues. V trimming: 4 bases; J trimming: 5 bases; junction bases outside the gene matches: 7. Time point meaning: blood from clinic visit 5 months post-surgery; TSC patient then seizure free. The receptor's source is a boy under two years old with tuberous sclerosis and intractable seizures. The V call is TRBV5-4, the J call TRBJ2-3; 7 nucleotides match TRBD1. Here the sequenced sample was peripheral blood, taken approximately 5 months after surgery. Here the CDR3 DNA reads TGTGCCAGCAGCCCGACAGGGTTGGAAGATACGCAGTATTTT. This sequence encodes CASSPTGLEDTQYF.